The following is a T cell receptor beta chain sequence with its context. The data originate from a study of technical replicates of blood from a handful of donors. The germline gives CDR1 LGHNT, CDR2 FRNRAP. V lost 0 bases and J lost 4, with 8 bases in between. The CDR3 is 14 amino acids. Assay: immunoSEQ multiplex PCR; the TCRdb copy retains only in-frame clones and omits some. Among about 89,000 clones listed, around 96% were seen once. This TCR was recovered from a human donor in good health. The J gene is TRBJ2-3, the V gene TRBV12-5; a possible D gene is TRBD2 (6 bases). Input material: T cells isolated from PBMCs. The CDR3 DNA reads as TGTGCTAGTGGTTTGGTAGCGGGTGCAGATACGCAGTATTTT. This translates into CASGLVAGADTQYF.